These 9 T cell receptor beta chains were all obtained from the same sample, sequenced in a study of blood T cells in healthy people across ages (dated by TCRdb to 2014 to 2015). Library creation used 5' RACE. For sequencing, an Illumina HiSeq 2500 was employed. The second PCR ran for about 7 to 11 cycles and used a J-beta primer mix along with a sample-barcoded 5' primer. TCRdb cleaned the public reads at Q25 with fastp, built clones with MiXCR and kept in-frame beta chains. Rows with a matching CDR3 protein are joined into one entry that keeps the most common DNA and genes. In all, the sample holds about 650,000 distinct CDR3 sequences, and around 50% of those were seen once. The biggest ten clones account for 13% of the sample. Source material: blood. The receptor set was obtained from a woman aged 80 or over in good health.

The V call is TRBV7-8, the J call TRBJ2-7; D remains unclear. V dropped 2 bases and J dropped 1 base, with 9 bases sitting between them. Looked up from germline, CDR1 is SGHVS and CDR2 is FQNEAQ. CDR3 length equals 14 residues. CDR3 coding DNA: TGTGCCAGCAGCTTACTCCAGAGATCCTACGAGCAGTACTTC. Protein product: CASSLLQRSYEQYF.

This chain joins TRBV7-2 and TRBJ1-1; D is uncertain. The CDR3 is 11 residues long. CDR1 is SGHTA, CDR2 FQGNSA, per germline. The ends were cut back, 5 bases at V and 8 bases at J, with 9 bases in the middle. The CDR3 DNA follows: TGTGCCAGCAGCCAGAGCAGGGAAGCTTTCTTT. Its translation is CASSQSREAFF.

CDR3 in amino acids: CSGGWGERNEQYF. The CDR3 DNA follows: TGCAGCGGCGGCTGGGGTGAGCGTAACGAGCAGTACTTC. The chain uses TRBV29-1 and TRBJ2-1; no firm D call. With the DNA end fitting TRBJ2-7 better, the J assignment may be wrong. The CDR3 loop spans 13 amino acids. Germline V gene data show CDR1 as SQVTM and CDR2 as ANQGSEA.

A word on this clonotype: This may arise from a read error, as a much more abundant clone is one base away. CDR3 DNA sequence: TGCAGTGCTAGAGCCAGCGCCTCCTACAATGAGCAGTACTTC. Translation: CSARASASYNEQYF. V usage is TRBV20-1 and J usage is TRBJ2-5; no clear D. This CDR3 is built from 14 residues. V was pared by 1 base and J by 11 bases, with 20 bases between. Germline lookup yields CDR1 DFQATT and CDR2 SNEGSKA (reference sequence).

The V call is TRBV12-3 or TRBV12-4, the J call TRBJ2-5; a possible D gene is TRBD2 (6 bases). The length of the CDR3 is 14 residues. Trimming took off 6 bases at V and 5 bases at J, with 16 bases between the two ends. As DNA, the CDR3 is TGTGCCAGCAGCCGAACGGGAGATAAGGAGACCCAGTACTTC. Amino acid sequence: CASSRTGDKETQYF.

The gene calls are TRBV5-1 and TRBJ2-1; a possible D gene is TRBD1 (5 bases). There are 13 residues in the CDR3. The germline V gene has CDR1 SGHRS and CDR2 YFSETQ. V was pared by 6 bases and J by 6 bases, with 13 bases between. The CDR3 protein is CASTQGIGNEQFF. CDR3 in DNA: TGCGCCAGCACTCAGGGAATAGGCAATGAGCAGTTCTTC.

The chain carries TRBV3-1 and TRBJ1-1; unclear D gene. V lost 4 bases to trimming and J lost 4 bases, with 10 bases between them. This CDR3 spans 13 amino acids. Germline CDR1 is LGHDT and CDR2 is YNNKEL (reference sequence). The CDR3 loop reads CASSLRARTEAFF. Here the CDR3 DNA reads TGTGCCAGCAGCCTTCGGGCGCGCACTGAAGCTTTCTTT.

This clonotype was seen only a few times. The CDR3 is CASSQVGQAADTQYF. CDR3 in DNA: TGCGCCAGCAGCCAAGTGGGACAGGCAGCAGATACGCAGTATTTT. The rearrangement uses TRBV4-1 and TRBJ2-3; 8 positions agree with TRBD1. The CDR3 totals 15 residues. Germline trimming cut 1 base from V and 4 bases from J; bases unmatched to any gene: 4. Germline V gives CDR1 MGHRA, CDR2 YSYEKL.

This clonotype was seen ten or more times. The rearrangement links TRBV6-5 to TRBJ1-4, with D possibly TRBD1 on 6 matching bases. The germline V gene encodes CDR1 MNHEY and CDR2 SVGAGI. Trimming took 0 bases from V and 8 from J, leaving 13 bases between them. The CDR3 consists of 15 residues. CDR3 residues: CASSYSGGLGEKLFF. The CDR3 nucleotides read TGTGCCAGCAGTTACTCGGGGGGGCTTGGAGAAAAACTGTTTTTT.